This T cell receptor (beta chain) was obtained from a study of persistence of HIV-infected CD4 T cells. The germline V gene encodes CDR1 LGHDT and CDR2 YNNKEL (reference sequence). The CDR3 totals 14 residues. V was shortened by 3 bases and J by 6 bases, with 12 bases between the two germline ends. About this clone: Its matching antigen is unknown.

The immunoSEQ assay was version 4, run in survey mode. Data came from immunoSEQ multiplex PCR; TCRdb stores just in-frame clones and leaves some out. The table includes fewer than 50,000 clones, more than 85% detected once. This nonspecific control used anti-CD3/anti-CD28 bead stimulation of CD4+ T cells. Responding CD4+ T cells were sorted by upregulation of both CD40 ligand and CD69. This specimen consisted of CD4+ T cells sorted from PBMCs after approximately 19-hour stimulation, obtained from a patient who received antiretroviral therapy. The sequence derives from an adult man with HIV who was CMV-seropositive. V gene TRBV3-1 (or the pseudogene TRBV3-2) combines with J gene TRBJ1-5, with no clear D. The CDR3 bases are TGTGCCAGCAGCCAGACGGTAGGGCCTCAGCCCCAGCATTTT. It encodes CASSQTVGPQPQHF.